The clone carrying this TCR beta chain showed up just once. What it binds is not known. The data derive from a study of shared clonotypes between healthy human individuals. Researchers ran the assay at a deep level. TCRdb's table, derived via immunoSEQ multiplex PCR, lists solely in-frame clones and lacks some. The sample holds just over 2,000,000 clones, roughly 94% seen once. General observations from the study: Roughly 5% was the fraction of naive CD4 clonotypes found shared across a few donors.

V dropped 2 bases and J dropped 1 base, with 9 bases sitting between them. CDR3 length equals 14 residues. Germline V CDR1 and CDR2: MNHNS, SASEGT. Source material: naive CD4+ T cells sorted from blood. Indicated subset: CD45RA+ positively selected. This TCR was recovered from a man between 18 and 29 years old in good health. The chain couples TRBV6-1 to TRBJ2-7, with D perhaps matching TRBD1 (6 bases). The chain's CDR3 is CASSEQGQSYEQYF. CDR3 sequence (DNA): TGTGCCAGCAGTGAACAGGGGCAGTCCTACGAGCAGTACTTC.